The 20 T cell receptor beta chains below come from one sample, sequenced in a study of blood T cell repertoires in COVID-19. Sequencing used immunoSEQ multiplex PCR; TCRdb keeps in-frame clones, though not all of them. The sample has around 130,000 clones, 82% seen once. The sequencing sample was made of peripheral blood. These receptors all come from a woman in her 70s with acute or convalescent COVID-19.

This chain joins TRBV19 and TRBJ2-5; D may be TRBD1 (8 bases). The CDR3 is 15 amino acids. Trimming took 4 bases from V and 3 from J, leaving 15 bases between them. The germline gives CDR1 LNHDA, CDR2 SQIVND (reference sequence). The CDR3 is CASSTRTGTKETQYF. CDR3 in DNA: TGTGCCAGTAGTACCCGGACAGGGACTAAAGAGACCCAGTACTTC.

This chain links TRBV7-2 with TRBJ1-5; a weak D match, TRBD1 (6 bases). The CDR3 consists of 14 residues. Germline loops: CDR1 SGHTA, CDR2 FQGNSA. Trimming took 5 bases from V and 4 from J, leaving 12 bases between them. The CDR3 loop reads CASSEATGNQPQHF. In DNA form, the CDR3 reads TGTGCCAGCAGCGAGGCGACAGGTAATCAGCCCCAGCATTTT.

The chain is built from TRBV4-2 and TRBJ2-1, with 14 bases that match TRBD2. With V trimmed by 5 bases and J by 4 bases, 7 bases remained unmatched. The CDR3 spans 17 residues. Per the germline V gene, CDR1 is LGHNA and CDR2 is YNFKEQ. CDR3: CASSWGTSGGQYNEQFF. Here the CDR3 DNA reads TGTGCCAGCAGCTGGGGGACTAGCGGGGGCCAATACAATGAGCAGTTCTTC.

The rearrangement joins TRBV7-9 to TRBJ2-3; 13 positions agree with TRBD2. The trim removed 2 bases at V and 7 bases at J, leaving 9 bases unmatched. CDR3 length equals 17 residues. Germline-derived CDR1 and CDR2 are SEHNR and FQNEAQ (reference sequence). CDR3 nucleotide sequence: TGTGCCAGCAGCTTATGGGGGGGACTAGCGGGAACTAATACGCAGTATTTT. Its translation: CASSLWGGLAGTNTQYF. The variable domain in full, with the rest retrieved from reference TRBV7-9 and TRBJ2-3, is DTGVSQNPRHKITKRGQNVTFRCDPISEHNRLYWYRQTLGQGPEFLTYFQNEAQLEKSRLLSDRFSAERPKGSFSTLEIQRTEQGDSAMYLCASSLWGGLAGTNTQYFGPGTRLTVL.

V gene TRBV4-3 combines with J gene TRBJ1-4; 9 bases are a match to TRBD1. Germline V gives CDR1 LGHNA, CDR2 YSLEER. The CDR3 spans 15 residues. J gave up 8 bases and V 1 base, and 5 bases lay outside the gene matches. Here the CDR3 reads CASSQAHGTGEKLFF. The CDR3 DNA follows: TGCGCCAGCAGCCAAGCGCACGGGACAGGGGAAAAACTGTTTTTT.

This clone was recorded once. The rearrangement joins TRBV1 to TRBJ1-5; the listed D gene, TRBD1, was not tested against the DNA. TRBV1 is a documented pseudogene. The CDR3 runs to 14 residues. The CDR3 is CTSRGQGLDQPQHF. The CDR3 DNA sequence: TGCACCAGCAGAGGACAGGGGTTGGATCAGCCCCAGCATTTT.

The genes are TRBV4-3 and TRBJ2-2; weak D call: TRBD1 (6 bases). Germline V gene data show CDR1 as LGHNA and CDR2 as YSLEER. Deletions cut 0 bases from V and 0 bases from J, with 11 bases between. The CDR3 covers 17 residues. The CDR3 loop is CASSQERWTANTGELFF. The CDR3 coding sequence is TGCGCCAGCAGCCAAGAGAGGTGGACAGCGAACACCGGGGAGCTGTTTTTT.

This sequence joins TRBV19 and TRBJ1-1; no definite D call. The CDR3 contains 14 residues. Germline V gene data show CDR1 as LNHDA and CDR2 as SQIVND (reference sequence). Trimming removed 6 bases from V and 1 base from J, with 12 bases in between. The CDR3 sequence: CASSYGLRNTEAFF. Here the CDR3 DNA reads TGTGCCAGTAGCTATGGACTTAGGAACACTGAAGCTTTCTTT.

The J gene is TRBJ1-1, the V gene TRBV12-3 or TRBV12-4; D gene uncertain. CDR3 length: 13 residues. Trimming shortened V by 5 bases and J by 3 bases, and 10 bases separated the two germline ends. The CDR3 is CASSPLGDTEAFF. CDR3 coding DNA: TGTGCCAGCAGTCCCTTAGGAGACACTGAAGCTTTCTTT.

The rearrangement joins TRBV30 to TRBJ1-1; tentatively, D is TRBD1 (5 bases). Germline loops: CDR1 GTSNPN, CDR2 SVGIG (reference sequence). There are 11 residues in the CDR3. CDR3 amino acids: CAQGMNTEAFF. The CDR3 DNA sequence: TGTGCGCAGGGTATGAACACTGAAGCTTTCTTT.

The rearrangement links TRBV3-1 (or the pseudogene TRBV3-2) to TRBJ1-2, with 11 bases aligning to TRBD1. Germline V gene data show CDR1 as LGHDT and CDR2 as YNNKEL (reference sequence). The CDR3 runs 15 residues. Trimming removed 4 bases from V and 1 base from J; junction bases left unmatched: 2. The CDR3 spells CASSRDRGYNYGYTF. The DNA of the CDR3 is TGTGCCAGCAGCCGGGACAGGGGGTATAACTATGGCTACACCTTC.

V and J are TRBV4-1 and TRBJ2-5, with 9 bases matching TRBD2. CDR3 length: 19 amino acids. V trimming: 2 bases; J trimming: 5 bases; junction bases outside the gene matches: 18. The germline V gene encodes CDR1 MGHRA and CDR2 YSYEKL. The CDR3, as DNA: TGCGCCAGCAGCCAAAGACCCGTTGGGTTGCGGGGGGGCCGGGAGACCCAGTACTTC. Translating it yields CASSQRPVGLRGGRETQYF.

This clone was recorded once. This sequence joins TRBV13 and TRBJ2-2; D is unresolved. Trimming stripped 5 bases from V and 3 bases from J, with 7 bases between. The germline V gene encodes CDR1 PRHDT and CDR2 FYEKMQ (reference sequence). This CDR3 comprises 13 residues. CDR3 DNA sequence: TGTGCCAGCAGCCTGGCCGACACCGGGGAGCTGTTTTTT. Its translation: CASSLADTGELFF.

The chain has TRBV5-4 and TRBJ2-3, with a weak D call TRBD2 (6 bases). This CDR3 region has 14 residues. Germline V lookup: CDR1 SGHNT, CDR2 YYREEE (reference sequence). V shed 4 bases and J shed 2 bases, with 11 bases lying between them. In nucleotides, the CDR3 is TGTGCCAGCAGCCCCGGACTATACACAGATACGCAGTATTTT. Its protein is CASSPGLYTDTQYF.

CDR3 sequence (DNA): TGTGCCAGCAGCCACCCTGGGGGCGGAGGTCTACCCTACGAGCAGTACGTC. Protein product: CASSHPGGGGLPYEQYV. The V call is TRBV3-1 (or the pseudogene TRBV3-2), the J call TRBJ2-7, with D maybe TRBD1 (6 bases). The germline V gene has CDR1 LGHDT and CDR2 YNNKEL (reference sequence). V lost 3 bases and J lost 2, with 20 bases in between. This CDR3 is built from 17 residues.

This clone appeared a few times. This chain connects TRBV7-9 to TRBJ2-1; D remains ambiguous. The germline V gene has CDR1 SEHNR and CDR2 FQNEAQ (reference sequence). Trimming took off 3 bases at V and 11 bases at J, with 11 bases between the two ends. CDR3 length equals 12 residues. The CDR3 sequence is CASSFNPRQQFF. The CDR3 DNA is TGTGCCAGCAGCTTCAACCCTAGGCAGCAGTTCTTC.

This chain connects TRBV6-4 to TRBJ1-1; a possible D gene is TRBD1 (6 bases). The CDR3 contains 13 residues. V was trimmed by 0 bases and J by 9 bases, leaving 11 bases between them. CDR1 and CDR2 (germline): MRHNA, SNTAGT. The CDR3 region has the DNA TGTGCCAGCAGTGACTCGCCAGGGGTGAAAGCTTTCTTT. It codes for CASSDSPGVKAFF.

The gene calls are TRBV4-1 and TRBJ2-3; 7 bases align to TRBD1. The CDR3 covers 17 residues. The trim removed 2 bases at V and 1 base at J, leaving 9 bases unmatched. CDR1 and CDR2 (germline): MGHRA, YSYEKL. CDR3 loop: CASSQYRRQGRTDTQYF. In DNA form, the CDR3 reads TGCGCCAGCAGCCAATACAGACGACAGGGACGCACAGATACGCAGTATTTT.

The V and J genes are TRBV11-2 and TRBJ2-7; D may be TRBD2 (5 bases). Trimming took off 5 bases at V and 3 bases at J, with 14 bases between the two ends. Germline loops: CDR1 SGHAT, CDR2 FQNNGV. The CDR3 runs 14 residues. The CDR3 region has the DNA TGTGCCAGCAGCGCGGTTGAAGGGAGCTACGAGCAGTACTTC. Amino acids: CASSAVEGSYEQYF.

V usage is TRBV15 and J usage is TRBJ1-5; 7 bases match TRBD1. CDR3 length equals 16 residues. CDR1 is LNHNV, CDR2 YYDKDF, per germline (reference sequence). Trimming cost V 3 bases and J 12 bases; bases outside gene matches: 17. CDR3 region: CATSRDPTGQASDQHF. CDR3 coding DNA: TGTGCCACCAGCAGGGACCCGACAGGGCAGGCATCGGACCAGCATTTT.